The clone carrying this T cell receptor beta chain has more than one count but fewer than ten. Its antigen is as yet unknown. Germline CDR1 is SGHTS and CDR2 is YDEGEE. J gave up 9 bases and V 4 bases, and 14 bases lay outside the gene matches. CDR3 length equals 16 residues. TCRdb re-derived calls from the 5' RACE reads in MiXCR, one entry per CDR3 protein. The data hold hundreds of thousands of distinct CDR3 sequences, with 15% to 20% observed a single time. This sample was included in a study of T cells after yellow fever vaccination. Whole-study results and caveats: The study re-detected most primary-vaccination clones after the booster (roughly 96% CD4, 80% to 90% CD8). Compared with primary, the secondary response was weaker and peaked at day 5, not 15.

This chain uses TRBV5-8 with TRBJ2-1; 9 bases fit TRBD1. Sequencing used PBMCs, obtained 15 days after the yellow fever booster vaccination. This receptor was obtained from a man younger than 40 who received the YFV17D yellow fever vaccine. CDR3 amino acids: CASSARTGVSIGEQFF. The CDR3 DNA reads as TGTGCCAGCAGCGCCAGGACAGGGGTATCGATTGGTGAGCAGTTCTTC.